This T cell receptor beta chain appears in the sequencing data of a study of shared clonotypes between healthy human individuals. Naivety among CD8 cells was defined by CD45RO negativity and positive CCR7 selection, thereby excluding terminally differentiated effector memory CD45RA+ cells. Those who donated, Caucasian adults without exception, all lived in Nashville, Tennessee. The CDR3 covers 14 residues. The V end was cut by 6 bases, the J end by 1 base, with 12 bases between. Germline CDR1 and CDR2: SNHLY and FYNNEI. Clones were read by immunoSEQ multiplex PCR, and TCRdb kept only the in-frame ones, dropping some. The sample consists of roughly 2.1 million clones, approximately 94% of them appearing once.

This TCR came from a man aged 18 to 35 in good health. Some clones in this sample may be carry-over from other donors' samples. The genes are TRBV2 and TRBJ1-1; D uncertain. Sequenced: naive CD8+ T cells from PBMCs. CDR3 in amino acids: CASRPPFENTEAFF. CDR3 in DNA: TGTGCCAGCAGGCCCCCCTTCGAGAACACTGAAGCTTTCTTT.